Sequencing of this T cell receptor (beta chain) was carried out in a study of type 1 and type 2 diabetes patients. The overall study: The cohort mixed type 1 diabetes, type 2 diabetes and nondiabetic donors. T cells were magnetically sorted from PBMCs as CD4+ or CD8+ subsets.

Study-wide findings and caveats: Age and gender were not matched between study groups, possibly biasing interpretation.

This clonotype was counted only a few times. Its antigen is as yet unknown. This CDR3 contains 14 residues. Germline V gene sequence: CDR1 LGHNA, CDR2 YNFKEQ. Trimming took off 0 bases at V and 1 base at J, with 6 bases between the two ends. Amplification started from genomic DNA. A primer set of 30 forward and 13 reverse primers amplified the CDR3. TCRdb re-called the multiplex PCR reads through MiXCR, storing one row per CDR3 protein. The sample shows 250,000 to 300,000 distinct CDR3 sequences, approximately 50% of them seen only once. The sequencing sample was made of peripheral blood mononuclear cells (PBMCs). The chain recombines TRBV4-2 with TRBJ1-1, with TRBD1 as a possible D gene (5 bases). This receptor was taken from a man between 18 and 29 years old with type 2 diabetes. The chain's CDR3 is CASSQETENTEAFF. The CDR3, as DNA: TGTGCCAGCAGCCAAGAGACAGAGAACACTGAAGCTTTCTTT.